The clone carrying this T cell receptor beta chain has just a few counts. Its specificity is not known. From germline, CDR1 is SNHLY and CDR2 FYNNEI. Trimming took off 7 bases at V and 10 bases at J, with 13 bases between the two ends. The CDR3 is 11 residues long. The investigators reverse transcribed all of the isolated RNA, so they sequenced expressed TCRB transcripts. TCRdb's table, derived via immunoSEQ multiplex PCR, lists solely in-frame clones and lacks some. The sample records around 140,000 clones, more than 9% being singletons. The data were taken from a study of beta chain features in type 1 diabetes. The study's findings and limits: Reduced insertions and increased deletions marked VDJ junctions in type 1 diabetes patients. There was a moderate but significant shortening of TCRB CDR3s in all four CD4+ subsets of Type 1 diabetes patients.

Sequencing used naive CD4+ T cells from blood. The TCR comes from a man aged 18 to 29 in good health. The chain has TRBV2 and TRBJ1-1, with D uncertain. The CDR3 nucleotides read TGTGCCAGCAAAGTTGAGGCATTAGCTTTCTTT. It codes for CASKVEALAFF.